This T cell receptor beta chain originates from a study of blood T cell repertoires in COVID-19. The overall study: Sources were T cells, B-cell-depleted T cells, or PBMCs; the material itself was cDNA or gDNA.

This CDR3 region has 14 residues. Germline CDR1 is MNHEY and CDR2 is SVGAGI. V was pared by 7 bases and J by 1 base, with 14 bases between. Sequenced by immunoSEQ multiplex PCR; TCRdb stores in-frame clones only, minus some. This table holds 270,000 or so clones, about four fifths found once. The origin of this receptor is a woman between 50 and 59 years old who had recovered from COVID-19. V gene TRBV6-5 combines with J gene TRBJ2-7, with a tentative D call TRBD1 (6 bases). Sample: peripheral blood. The CDR3: CASTLRTESYEQYF. CDR3 nucleotide sequence: TGTGCCAGCACTCTAAGGACAGAATCCTACGAGCAGTACTTC.